The rows below give T cell receptor beta chains drawn from one sample of a study of blood T cell repertoires in COVID-19. TCRdb's copy holds only in-frame clones and misses some; the assay was immunoSEQ multiplex PCR. The profile shows 150,000 to 180,000 clones, about 81% of them singletons. Source material: PBMCs or T cells enriched from blood (not recorded which). All receptors come from a middle-aged man who had recovered from COVID-19. Both conserved end residues are part of each CDR3. A D gene is named only where the DNA matches it firmly. Clone size is given for some rows only: seen once, a few or many times, or a class if the clone is expanded.

v_gene: TRBV12-5; abundance: -; j_gene: TRBJ2-1; d_gene: -; CDR3aa: CASGLSVGGAYNEQFF; CDR3nt: TGTGCTAGTGGTTTGAGTGTAGGAGGAGCCTACAATGAGCAGTTCTTC
v_gene: TRBV25-1; abundance: once; j_gene: TRBJ2-3; d_gene: -; CDR3aa: CASSAGSDTQYF; CDR3nt: TGTGCCAGCAGTGCAGGGTCAGATACGCAGTATTTT
v_gene: TRBV5-1; abundance: -; j_gene: TRBJ1-1; d_gene: TRBD1; CDR3aa: CASRRDSQPHVNTEAFF; CDR3nt: TGCGCCAGCAGACGGGACAGCCAACCGCACGTGAACACTGAAGCTTTCTTT
v_gene: TRBV29-1; abundance: -; j_gene: TRBJ1-2; d_gene: -; CDR3aa: CSVENRSTNYGYTF; CDR3nt: TGCAGCGTTGAGAACCGGTCTACCAACTATGGCTACACCTTC
v_gene: TRBV6-5; abundance: -; j_gene: TRBJ1-2; d_gene: TRBD1; CDR3aa: CASSRGQGVYGYTF; CDR3nt: TGTGCCAGCAGTCGGGGACAGGGGGTCTATGGCTACACCTTC
v_gene: TRBV1; abundance: once; j_gene: TRBJ2-7; d_gene: -; CDR3aa: CTSSQVAIPPYEQYF; CDR3nt: TGCACCAGCAGCCAAGTAGCTATCCCTCCTTACGAGCAGTACTTC
v_gene: TRBV3-1/TRBV3-2; abundance: -; j_gene: TRBJ2-2; d_gene: -; CDR3aa: CASSLGGWNTGELFF; CDR3nt: TGTGCCAGCAGCCTTGGGGGCTGGAACACCGGGGAGCTGTTTTTT
v_gene: TRBV2; abundance: few; j_gene: TRBJ1-1; d_gene: -; CDR3aa: CASSEDRPRRTEAFF; CDR3nt: TGTGCCAGCAGTGAAGACCGTCCGAGGAGGACTGAAGCTTTCTTT
v_gene: TRBV12-5; abundance: -; j_gene: TRBJ1-6; d_gene: -; CDR3aa: CASGLLAAINSPLHF; CDR3nt: TGTGCTAGTGGTTTGCTGGCAGCGATTAATTCACCCCTCCACTTT
v_gene: TRBV29-1; abundance: -; j_gene: TRBJ2-1; d_gene: TRBD1; CDR3aa: CSVGQGGNFDEQFF; CDR3nt: TGCAGCGTTGGACAGGGGGGGAACTTTGATGAGCAGTTCTTC
v_gene: TRBV4-3; abundance: -; j_gene: TRBJ1-2; d_gene: -; CDR3aa: CASSQVLSVNYGYTF; CDR3nt: TGCGCCAGCAGCCAAGTTTTAAGCGTCAACTATGGCTACACCTTC
v_gene: TRBV6-6; abundance: once; j_gene: TRBJ2-5; d_gene: -; CDR3aa: CASSYGQSGETQYF; CDR3nt: TGTGCCAGCAGTTACGGGCAGTCGGGGGAGACCCAGTACTTC
v_gene: TRBV9; abundance: once; j_gene: TRBJ2-1; d_gene: TRBD2; CDR3aa: CASSVERGDGEQFF; CDR3nt: TGTGCCAGCAGCGTAGAGCGGGGGGATGGTGAGCAGTTCTTC
v_gene: TRBV7-9; abundance: -; j_gene: TRBJ1-1; d_gene: TRBD1; CDR3aa: CASSFTGVNTEAFF; CDR3nt: TGTGCCAGCAGCTTTACAGGGGTGAACACTGAAGCTTTCTTT
v_gene: TRBV19; abundance: -; j_gene: TRBJ2-1; d_gene: TRBD1; CDR3aa: CASSPGRRQGQNEQFF; CDR3nt: TGTGCCAGTAGCCCCGGCCGGAGACAGGGTCAAAATGAGCAGTTCTTC
v_gene: TRBV2; abundance: -; j_gene: TRBJ2-5; d_gene: -; CDR3aa: CASSVRRRRQETQYF; CDR3nt: TGTGCCAGCAGCGTCCGGCGACGGAGACAAGAGACCCAGTACTTC
v_gene: TRBV3-1/TRBV3-2; abundance: -; j_gene: TRBJ2-1; d_gene: -; CDR3aa: CASSRGTYDEQFF; CDR3nt: TGTGCCAGCAGCCGAGGGACATACGATGAGCAGTTCTTC
v_gene: TRBV2; abundance: -; j_gene: TRBJ1-6; d_gene: -; CDR3aa: CASRGAGNSPLHF; CDR3nt: TGTGCCAGCAGGGGGGCAGGTAATTCACCCCTCCACTTT
v_gene: TRBV19; abundance: few; j_gene: TRBJ1-3; d_gene: TRBD1; CDR3aa: CASRDSYFSGNTIYF; CDR3nt: TGTGCCAGCAGGGACAGTTATTTTTCTGGAAACACCATATATTTT
v_gene: TRBV7-9; abundance: -; j_gene: TRBJ1-1; d_gene: -; CDR3aa: CASNPDSPNTEAFF; CDR3nt: TGTGCCAGCAACCCCGACAGTCCGAACACTGAAGCTTTCTTT
v_gene: TRBV18; abundance: -; j_gene: TRBJ2-1; d_gene: TRBD2; CDR3aa: CASSPVLAGGNEQFF; CDR3nt: TGTGCCAGCTCACCAGTACTAGCGGGGGGGAATGAGCAGTTCTTC
v_gene: TRBV29-1; abundance: -; j_gene: TRBJ2-3; d_gene: TRBD2; CDR3aa: CSASGLALTDTQYF; CDR3nt: TGCAGCGCGTCGGGACTAGCGCTCACAGATACGCAGTATTTT
v_gene: TRBV5-1; abundance: -; j_gene: TRBJ2-3; d_gene: -; CDR3aa: CASSLMRGSDTQYF; CDR3nt: TGCGCCAGCAGCTTGATGAGGGGGTCAGATACGCAGTATTTT
v_gene: TRBV12-3/TRBV12-4; abundance: -; j_gene: TRBJ2-6; d_gene: -; CDR3aa: CASGHSGANVLTF; CDR3nt: TGTGCCAGCGGACACTCTGGGGCCAACGTCCTGACTTTC
v_gene: TRBV5-4; abundance: -; j_gene: TRBJ2-3; d_gene: TRBD1; CDR3aa: CASKPDRGTDTQYF; CDR3nt: TGTGCCAGCAAGCCGGACAGGGGCACAGATACGCAGTATTTT
v_gene: TRBV19; abundance: -; j_gene: TRBJ1-2; d_gene: -; CDR3aa: CASSIMADYGYTF; CDR3nt: TGTGCCAGTAGTATAATGGCAGACTATGGCTACACCTTC
v_gene: TRBV7-9; abundance: -; j_gene: TRBJ2-4; d_gene: -; CDR3aa: CASSFLTGHAVVQYF; CDR3nt: TGTGCCAGCAGCTTCCTCACAGGGCACGCGGTGGTTCAGTACTTC
v_gene: TRBV9; abundance: once; j_gene: TRBJ1-6; d_gene: -; CDR3aa: CASSVVSSNSPLHF; CDR3nt: TGTGCCAGCAGCGTAGTATCGTCGAATTCACCCCTCCACTTT
v_gene: TRBV4-2; abundance: -; j_gene: TRBJ1-3; d_gene: TRBD1; CDR3aa: CASSHAGTGVGNTIYF; CDR3nt: TGTGCCAGCAGCCATGCCGGGACAGGGGTTGGAAACACCATATATTTT
v_gene: TRBV30; abundance: -; j_gene: TRBJ1-2; d_gene: -; CDR3aa: CAAPCGREGGYTF; CDR3nt: TGTGCCGCCCCCTGCGGCAGGGAAGGTGGCTACACCTTC
v_gene: TRBV7-9; abundance: few; j_gene: TRBJ1-2; d_gene: TRBD1; CDR3aa: CASSLDGTGELYGYTF; CDR3nt: TGTGCCAGCAGCCTGGACGGGACAGGAGAACTCTATGGCTACACCTTC
v_gene: TRBV10-3; abundance: few; j_gene: TRBJ1-1; d_gene: -; CDR3aa: CAISELPADLNTEAFF; CDR3nt: TGTGCCATCAGTGAGCTTCCGGCGGATTTGAACACTGAAGCTTTCTTT
v_gene: TRBV12-3/TRBV12-4; abundance: -; j_gene: TRBJ1-1; d_gene: -; CDR3aa: CASSFTGNTEAFF; CDR3nt: TGTGCCAGCAGTTTTACAGGGAACACTGAAGCTTTCTTT
v_gene: TRBV3-1/TRBV3-2; abundance: -; j_gene: TRBJ1-2; d_gene: TRBD1; CDR3aa: CASSQDWRQGGKDGYTF; CDR3nt: TGTGCCAGCAGCCAAGATTGGCGACAGGGGGGCAAGGATGGCTACACCTTC
v_gene: TRBV7-2; abundance: -; j_gene: TRBJ1-6; d_gene: -; CDR3aa: CASSLDEFSPLHF; CDR3nt: TGTGCCAGCAGCTTAGATGAGTTTTCACCCCTCCACTTT
v_gene: TRBV5-6; abundance: -; j_gene: TRBJ1-3; d_gene: -; CDR3aa: CASSVPGLSSGNTIYF; CDR3nt: TGTGCCAGCAGCGTTCCGGGACTGAGCTCTGGAAACACCATATATTTT